This is a list of T cell receptor beta chains from one sample in a study of vaccination and CD4 T cells after COVID-19. Antigen specificity for these receptors is unknown. MiXCR was run by TCRdb on the PCR reads, yielding one entry per CDR3 protein. This sample has some 17,000 distinct CDR3 sequences, with roughly 56% found just once. The specimen was CD4+ T cells from blood, cultured in vitro, collected about 7 months after SARS-CoV-2 vaccination. These receptors were collected from a human donor who had recovered from COVID-19. The CDR3 runs from the conserved cysteine through the conserved F or W. Fields, in order: CDR3 length, D gene, V gene, clone size, J gene, CDR3 DNA, CDR3 protein. The D gene is left open where the match is weak. Not all rows give a size; the values are once, few, many and, for expanded clones, a class.

length: 14
D: NA
V: TRBV7-9
size: few
J: TRBJ1-6
DNA: TGTGCCAGCAGCTTAGAACAGTATAATTCACCCCTCCACTTT
CDR3: CASSLEQYNSPLHF

length: 12
D: NA
V: TRBV10-1
size: NA
J: TRBJ2-7
DNA: TGCGCCAGCAGGATACGTAGGGGGGTGGAGTACTTC
CDR3: CASRIRRGVEYF

length: 16
D: NA
V: TRBV7-3
size: NA
J: TRBJ2-2
DNA: TGTGCCAGCAGCCCGCCGCGGGGAGCGAACACCGGGGAGCTGTTTTTT
CDR3: CASSPPRGANTGELFF

length: 12
D: NA
V: TRBV2
size: few
J: TRBJ1-6
DNA: TGTGCCAGCAGTGACAGTAATTCACCCCTCCACTTT
CDR3: CASSDSNSPLHF

length: 17
D: NA
V: TRBV19
size: few
J: TRBJ1-5
DNA: TGTGCCAGTAGTATAGGAGGAGGGGGAAGTGGCAATCAGCCCCAGCATTTT
CDR3: CASSIGGGGSGNQPQHF

length: 15
D: NA
V: TRBV24-1
size: NA
J: TRBJ2-5
DNA: TGTGCCACCAGTGTGTCTGGGGCCGGTAGTGGGACCCAGTACTTC
CDR3: CATSVSGAGSGTQYF

length: 14
D: NA
V: TRBV6-5
size: NA
J: TRBJ2-7
DNA: TGTGCCAGCAGTTCGGACTGGGGCTCCTACGAGCAGTACTTC
CDR3: CASSSDWGSYEQYF

length: 13
D: NA
V: TRBV7-2
size: NA
J: TRBJ2-7
DNA: TGTGCCAGCAGCTTAAGCTTGGCCTACGAGCAGTACTTC
CDR3: CASSLSLAYEQYF

length: 14
D: NA
V: TRBV7-2
size: few
J: TRBJ1-1
DNA: TGTGCCAGCAGCTTATATGTCCCTGGGACTGAAGCTTTCTTT
CDR3: CASSLYVPGTEAFF

length: 15
D: NA
V: TRBV12-3/TRBV12-4
size: NA
J: TRBJ1-1
DNA: TGTGCCAGCAGTTTAGCAGGGAGTCTCTACACTGAAGCTTTCTTT
CDR3: CASSLAGSLYTEAFF

length: 14
D: TRBD1
V: TRBV7-8
size: few
J: TRBJ1-2
DNA: TGTGCCAGCAGCTTGGACAGGGGAGGGCATGGCTACACCTTC
CDR3: CASSLDRGGHGYTF

length: 13
D: NA
V: TRBV7-9
size: NA
J: TRBJ2-1
DNA: TGTGCCAGCAGCTTACTCAGAGATAGTGAGCAGTTCTTC
CDR3: CASSLLRDSEQFF

length: 15
D: TRBD2
V: TRBV27
size: few
J: TRBJ2-2
DNA: TGTGCCAGCAGTTACCGGGGACTACTCACCGGGGAGCTGTTTTTT
CDR3: CASSYRGLLTGELFF

length: 14
D: NA
V: TRBV6-1
size: NA
J: TRBJ1-4
DNA: TGTGCCAGCAGTGAACCCAGGGTGGGTGAAAAACTGTTTTTT
CDR3: CASSEPRVGEKLFF

length: 13
D: NA
V: TRBV11-2
size: medium-sized
J: TRBJ2-5
DNA: TGTGCCAGCAGCTTTAGCCCTCAAGAGACCCAGTACTTC
CDR3: CASSFSPQETQYF

length: 15
D: NA
V: TRBV10-1
size: NA
J: TRBJ1-6
DNA: TGCGCCAGCAGTGAGGGGTTGGGGGTTGGATCACCCCTCCACTTT
CDR3: CASSEGLGVGSPLHF

length: 16
D: NA
V: TRBV20-1
size: NA
J: TRBJ1-1
DNA: TGCAGTGCTAGATCCCGATTGGGACACCCGAACACTGAAGCTTTCTTT
CDR3: CSARSRLGHPNTEAFF

length: 16
D: NA
V: TRBV6-1
size: few
J: TRBJ1-6
DNA: TGTGCCAGCAGTGATAGGATGTACAGGGCCAATTCACCCCTCCACTTT
CDR3: CASSDRMYRANSPLHF

length: 13
D: TRBD1
V: TRBV7-3
size: NA
J: TRBJ2-5
DNA: TGTGCCAGCAGCTCTGACAGGGCCGGGACCCAGTACTTC
CDR3: CASSSDRAGTQYF

length: 16
D: TRBD1
V: TRBV7-6
size: NA
J: TRBJ1-3
DNA: TGTGCCAGCAGCTTAGCGACAGGGGGCTCTGGAAACACCATATATTTT
CDR3: CASSLATGGSGNTIYF

length: 18
D: NA
V: TRBV7-2
size: NA
J: TRBJ2-1
DNA: TGTGCCAGCAGCCTCCTGTTTAGGGGGGCCCTCTCCTACAATGAGCAGTTCTTC
CDR3: CASSLLFRGALSYNEQFF

length: 12
D: NA
V: TRBV2
size: NA
J: TRBJ1-2
DNA: TGTGCCAGCAGGGACGGCCTATATGGCTACACCTTC
CDR3: CASRDGLYGYTF

length: 17
D: TRBD2
V: TRBV11-2
size: NA
J: TRBJ2-5
DNA: TGTGCCAGCAGCTTAGTCACGGGACTAGCGGGCGTAGAGACCCAGTACTTC
CDR3: CASSLVTGLAGVETQYF

length: 17
D: NA
V: TRBV4-1
size: NA
J: TRBJ2-3
DNA: TGCGCCAGCAGCCAAGGGCCGACAGGCCGTAGCACAGATACGCAGTATTTT
CDR3: CASSQGPTGRSTDTQYF

length: 16
D: TRBD2
V: TRBV2
size: NA
J: TRBJ2-1
DNA: TGTGCCAGCAGAGATGCTAGAGCGGGAGTGACGGGTGAGCAGTTCTTC
CDR3: CASRDARAGVTGEQFF

length: 15
D: TRBD1
V: TRBV6-1
size: NA
J: TRBJ2-3
DNA: TGTGCCAGCACCCAAAGGGACAGGGTGACAGATACGCAGTATTTT
CDR3: CASTQRDRVTDTQYF

length: 16
D: TRBD2
V: TRBV27
size: few
J: TRBJ2-3
DNA: TGTGCCAGCAGTGTACTAGCGGGGGGGCGTGCAGATACGCAGTATTTT
CDR3: CASSVLAGGRADTQYF

length: 15
D: TRBD2
V: TRBV7-3
size: NA
J: TRBJ2-1
DNA: TGTGCCAGCAGCCCGACTAGCGGGAGGGGGAATGAGCAGTTCTTC
CDR3: CASSPTSGRGNEQFF

length: 13
D: NA
V: TRBV20-1
size: NA
J: TRBJ2-1
DNA: TGCAGTGCTAATTGGCTAGCGTACAATGAGCAGTTCTTC
CDR3: CSANWLAYNEQFF

length: 14
D: NA
V: TRBV2
size: NA
J: TRBJ2-5
DNA: TGTGCCAGCAGTGTTTCGGGGCCCCTGGAGACCCAGTACTTC
CDR3: CASSVSGPLETQYF

length: 14
D: TRBD2
V: TRBV24-1
size: NA
J: TRBJ2-5
DNA: TGTGCCACCAGTTTCGCGGGAGAAGGAGAGACCCAGTACTTC
CDR3: CATSFAGEGETQYF

length: 15
D: TRBD1
V: TRBV7-8
size: NA
J: TRBJ2-5
DNA: TGTGCCAGCAGCTTAGGACAGGGCTTCCAAGAGACCCAGTACTTC
CDR3: CASSLGQGFQETQYF

length: 14
D: NA
V: TRBV19
size: NA
J: TRBJ2-7
DNA: TGTGCCAGTAGTAAACGGCAGTTATCCTACGAGCAGTACTTC
CDR3: CASSKRQLSYEQYF

length: 14
D: NA
V: TRBV20-1
size: NA
J: TRBJ2-2
DNA: TGCAGTGCTAGAGACAGGGGAGCCACCGGGGAGCTGTTTTTT
CDR3: CSARDRGATGELFF

length: 14
D: NA
V: TRBV5-8
size: NA
J: TRBJ2-3
DNA: TGTGCCAGCAGCCGACTTTCAGTCACAGATACGCAGTATTTT
CDR3: CASSRLSVTDTQYF

length: 13
D: NA
V: TRBV7-3
size: NA
J: TRBJ1-2
DNA: TGTGCCAGCAGCTTATATCCACGGGGGGGCTACACCTTC
CDR3: CASSLYPRGGYTF

length: 13
D: NA
V: TRBV19
size: few
J: TRBJ1-2
DNA: TGTGCCAGTAGTATACGTGTAAACTATGGCTACACCTTC
CDR3: CASSIRVNYGYTF

length: 14
D: NA
V: TRBV20-1
size: few
J: TRBJ2-3
DNA: TGCAGTGCTAGGTGGGGATCTAGCACAGATACGCAGTATTTT
CDR3: CSARWGSSTDTQYF

length: 14
D: NA
V: TRBV20-1
size: NA
J: TRBJ1-2
DNA: TGCAGTGCTAGACAGGGCCTTAATAACTATGGCTACACCTTC
CDR3: CSARQGLNNYGYTF

length: 15
D: TRBD1
V: TRBV15
size: few
J: TRBJ2-7
DNA: TGTGCCACCAGCAGGGAGGACAGGTCTACCTACGAGCAGTACTTC
CDR3: CATSREDRSTYEQYF

length: 13
D: TRBD1
V: TRBV6-1
size: NA
J: TRBJ1-2
DNA: TGTGCCAGCACGCCCCGACAGGGCTATGGCTACACCTTC
CDR3: CASTPRQGYGYTF

length: 14
D: TRBD1
V: TRBV5-4
size: NA
J: TRBJ1-2
DNA: TGTGCCAGCAGCTTACAGGGGAACGACTATGGCTACACCTTC
CDR3: CASSLQGNDYGYTF

length: 15
D: NA
V: TRBV5-1
size: NA
J: TRBJ2-5
DNA: TGCGCCAGCAGCTTGTTTCCAGGGGAACAAGAGACCCAGTACTTC
CDR3: CASSLFPGEQETQYF

length: 12
D: NA
V: TRBV7-9
size: medium-sized
J: TRBJ1-2
DNA: TGTGCCAGCAGCCCGACAGGCTATGGCTACACCTTC
CDR3: CASSPTGYGYTF

length: 14
D: TRBD2
V: TRBV20-1
size: NA
J: TRBJ2-1
DNA: TGCAGTGCTCCCTTGGTGGGGGGGAGGGTGAGGCAGTTCTTC
CDR3: CSAPLVGGRVRQFF

length: 15
D: NA
V: TRBV6-1
size: medium-sized
J: TRBJ1-6
DNA: TGTGCCAGCAGTGAGCAGACAAAAGGGACGACACCCCTCCACTTT
CDR3: CASSEQTKGTTPLHF

length: 14
D: NA
V: TRBV6-2/TRBV6-3
size: NA
J: TRBJ2-7
DNA: TGTGCCAGCAGTTACGCCAGGGGCCCCTACGAGCAGTACTTC
CDR3: CASSYARGPYEQYF

length: 13
D: NA
V: TRBV12-3/TRBV12-4
size: NA
J: TRBJ1-1
DNA: TGTGCCAGCAAGATACAGATGAACACTGAAGCTTTCTTT
CDR3: CASKIQMNTEAFF

length: 13
D: NA
V: TRBV19
size: few
J: TRBJ1-1
DNA: TGTGCCAGTAGTCTTAAGAGGCTGACTGAAGCTTTCTTT
CDR3: CASSLKRLTEAFF

length: 13
D: TRBD1
V: TRBV19
size: NA
J: TRBJ1-6
DNA: TGTGCCAGTAGTACCGGGACAGGGTATTCCCTCCACTTT
CDR3: CASSTGTGYSLHF